Listed here are 16 T cell receptor beta chains from one sample, sequenced in a study of T cell changes during pregnancy in multiple sclerosis. TCRdb's copy holds only in-frame clones and misses some; the assay was immunoSEQ multiplex PCR. The sample lists about 38,000 clones; more than 85% were seen once. Source: CD8+ T cells from peripheral blood mononuclear cells, taken in the third trimester of pregnancy. These receptors came from a female donor with multiple sclerosis, enrolled in a pregnancy study.

The V and J genes are TRBV15 and TRBJ2-2; 7 positions agree with TRBD2. V lost 0 bases and J lost 7; bases outside the gene matches: 5. The CDR3 has 15 amino acids. Germline values: CDR1 LNHNV, CDR2 YYDKDF (reference sequence). CDR3 protein: CATSRDLASGGELFF. The CDR3 bases are TGTGCCACCAGCAGAGATTTAGCTAGCGGCGGGGAGCTGTTTTTT. The full variable domain, rest sourced from reference TRBV15 and TRBJ2-2, is DAMVIQNPRYQVTQFGKPVTLSCSQTLNHNVMYWYQQKSSQAPKLLFHYYDKDFNNEADTPDNFQSRRPNTSFCFLDIRSPGLGDTAMYLCATSRDLASGGELFFGEGSRLTVL.

The chain employs TRBV6-4 and TRBJ1-6; no definite D call. V lost 3 bases and J lost 9, with 12 bases in between. Germline V gene lookup returns CDR1 MRHNA and CDR2 SNTAGT. There are 14 residues in the CDR3. Written as DNA, the CDR3 is TGTGCCAGCAGTGAGCGGCCGATTAGTTCACCCCTCCACTTT. Its protein product is CASSERPISSPLHF.

Remarks on this clone: This CDR3 is also generated by other DNA sequences in the sample. The genes are TRBV9 and TRBJ2-7, with TRBD1 as a possible D gene (5 bases). Germline values: CDR1 SGDLS, CDR2 YYNGEE. The CDR3 spans 13 residues. V dropped 4 bases and J dropped 0 bases, with 8 bases sitting between them. CDR3 in amino acids: CASSSDSSYEQYF. DNA for the CDR3: TGTGCCAGCAGCTCCGACAGCTCCTACGAGCAGTACTTC.

The J gene is TRBJ2-1, the V gene TRBV19, with D unresolved. This CDR3 comprises 14 residues. V lost 1 base and J 10 bases, leaving 14 bases between the germline ends. The germline V gene has CDR1 LNHDA and CDR2 SQIVND (reference sequence). The CDR3: CASSIATAGAEQFF. The DNA for the CDR3 is TGTGCCAGTAGTATAGCCACCGCTGGAGCGGAGCAGTTCTTC.

The V gene is TRBV6-1, the J gene TRBJ2-1; 9 nucleotides match TRBD2. CDR1 and CDR2 from the germline V gene are MNHNS and SASEGT. The CDR3 runs 15 residues. V lost 0 bases and J lost 10; bases outside the gene matches: 7. Here the CDR3 reads CASSEAGGGAVEQFF. Here the CDR3 DNA reads TGTGCCAGCAGTGAAGCCGGCGGGGGGGCGGTGGAGCAGTTCTTC.

The chain carries TRBV7-9 and TRBJ1-2, with 12 bases matching TRBD1. CDR1 SEHNR and CDR2 FQNEAQ come from the germline V gene (reference sequence). Unmatched junction bases numbered 8, after V lost 0 bases and J lost 3 bases. The CDR3 runs to 18 residues. CDR3 sequence: CASSLAGQGAKVDYGYTF. The CDR3 nucleotides read TGTGCCAGCAGCTTAGCGGGACAGGGGGCGAAGGTGGACTATGGCTACACCTTC.

The rearrangement links TRBV7-6 to TRBJ2-7; possibly TRBD2 for D (5 bases). V lost 5 bases and J lost 5, with 19 bases in between. The germline V gene encodes CDR1 SGHVS and CDR2 FNYEAQ. This CDR3 has 15 residues. In DNA form, the CDR3 reads TGTGCCAGCAGCCCACATACGGGGTATGATAACGAGCAGTACTTC. Protein sequence: CASSPHTGYDNEQYF.

The chain uses TRBV18 and TRBJ2-7; D not resolved. Trimming pared 2 bases from V and 0 bases from J, leaving 11 bases between. Germline V gene lookup returns CDR1 KGHSH and CDR2 LQKENI. The CDR3 covers 15 residues. The CDR3 protein is CASSPAQQYSYEQYF. CDR3 nucleotides: TGTGCCAGCTCACCAGCCCAACAGTACTCCTACGAGCAGTACTTC.

This clone came up once. This chain uses TRBV5-8 with TRBJ1-1; D remains ambiguous. Trimming shortened V by 2 bases and J by 1 base, and 9 bases separated the two germline ends. Germline-derived CDR1 and CDR2 are SGHTS and YDEGEE. This CDR3 has 14 amino acids. CDR3 in amino acids: CASSFRGQNTEAFF. CDR3 DNA sequence: TGTGCCAGCAGCTTCAGAGGGCAGAACACTGAAGCTTTCTTT.

The chain recombines TRBV19 with TRBJ2-1, with D perhaps TRBD2 (5 bases). CDR3 length: 15 residues. Trimming pared 5 bases from V and 7 bases from J, leaving 18 bases between. CDR1 is LNHDA, CDR2 SQIVND, per germline (reference sequence). CDR3 DNA: TGTGCCAGTAGTGCCCCCTGGGCCCGGGGAAATGAGCAGTTCTTC. It translates to CASSAPWARGNEQFF.

The chain recombines TRBV29-1 with TRBJ1-2; unclear D gene. In germline, CDR1 is SQVTM, CDR2 ANQGSEA. The CDR3 has 14 residues. V was clipped by 2 bases and J by 2 bases, with 12 bases between them. CDR3 nucleotide sequence: TGCAGCGTTGAACGCGGAAGCGCCAACTATGGCTACACCTTC. Residues: CSVERGSANYGYTF.

This clone was recorded once. This chain links TRBV7-9 with TRBJ2-7, with TRBD2 matching 11 bases. Germline V gene sequence: CDR1 SEHNR, CDR2 FQNEAQ (reference sequence). CDR3 length: 15 amino acids. V lost 5 bases to trimming and J lost 6 bases; unmatched junction nucleotides: 9. The CDR3 sequence: CASSGLSGGAAEQYF. The CDR3 DNA reads TGTGCCAGCAGCGGCCTTAGCGGGGGGGCCGCCGAGCAGTACTTC.

The chain's CDR3 is CASSPGEPLSEQFF. CDR3 nucleotide sequence: TGTGCCAGCAGCCCAGGCGAGCCCCTGAGTGAGCAGTTCTTC. The J gene is TRBJ2-1, the V gene TRBV9; D ambiguous. CDR1 is SGDLS and CDR2 is YYNGEE in the germline V gene. Trimming took off 4 bases at V and 9 bases at J, with 17 bases between the two ends. The CDR3 is 14 amino acids.

The chain has TRBV6-5 and TRBJ1-1, with TRBD1 matching over 8 bases. The CDR3 is made up of 15 amino acids. CDR1 and CDR2 from the germline V gene are MNHEY and SVGAGI. V dropped 5 bases and J dropped 1; count of bases not matched to a gene: 6. CDR3 DNA sequence: TGTGCCAGCAGTCCGTCGGGACAGGAGAACACTGAAGCTTTCTTT. Translation gives CASSPSGQENTEAFF.

Of note for this clone: The junction does not match germline at one end; this may be a read error. This chain links TRBV6-5 with TRBJ2-1, with TRBD2 as a possible D gene (5 bases). The CDR3 length is 11 residues. Germline CDR1 MNHEY, CDR2 SVGAGI. The CDR3 nucleotides are TGTGCCAGCAGTTCAGAGGGAGAGCGGTTCTTC. Translated, it gives CASSSEGERFF.

The chain joins TRBV5-1 to TRBJ1-2; no clear D. Trimming pared 2 bases from V and 4 bases from J, leaving 12 bases between. Per the germline V gene, CDR1 is SGHRS and CDR2 is YFSETQ. The CDR3 runs 14 residues. CDR3 amino acids: CASSFRDKIYGYTF. The CDR3 nucleotides read TGCGCCAGCAGCTTCCGAGACAAGATCTATGGCTACACCTTC.